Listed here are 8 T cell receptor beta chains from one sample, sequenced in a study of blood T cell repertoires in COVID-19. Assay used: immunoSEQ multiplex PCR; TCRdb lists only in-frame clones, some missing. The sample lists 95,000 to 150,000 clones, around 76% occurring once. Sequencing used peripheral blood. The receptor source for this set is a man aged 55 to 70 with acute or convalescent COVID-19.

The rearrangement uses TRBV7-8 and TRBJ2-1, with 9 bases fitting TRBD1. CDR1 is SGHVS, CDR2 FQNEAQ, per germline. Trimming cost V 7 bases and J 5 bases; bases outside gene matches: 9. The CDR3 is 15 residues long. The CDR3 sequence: CASTRSGTGNNEQFF. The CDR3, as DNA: TGTGCCAGCACCCGATCCGGGACAGGGAACAATGAGCAGTTCTTC.

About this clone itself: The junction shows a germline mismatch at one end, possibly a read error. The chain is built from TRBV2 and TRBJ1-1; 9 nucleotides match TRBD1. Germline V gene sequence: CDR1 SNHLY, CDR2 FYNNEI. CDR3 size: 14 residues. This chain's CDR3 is CATSLRDRDLEAFF. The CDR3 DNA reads TGTGCCACCAGTTTGCGGGACAGGGATCTTGAAGCTTTCTTT. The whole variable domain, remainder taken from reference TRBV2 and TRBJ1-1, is EPEVTQTPSHQVTQMGQEVILRCVPISNHLYFYWYRQILGQKVEFLVSFYNNEISEKSEIFDDQFSVERPDGSNFTLKIRSTKLEDSAMYFCATSLRDRDLEAFFGQGTRLTVV.

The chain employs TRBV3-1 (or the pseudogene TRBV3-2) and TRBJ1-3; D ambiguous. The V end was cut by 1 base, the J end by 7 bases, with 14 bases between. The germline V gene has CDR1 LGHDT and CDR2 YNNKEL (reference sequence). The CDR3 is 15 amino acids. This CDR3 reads CASSQGPLFGNTIYF. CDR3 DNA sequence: TGTGCCAGCAGCCAAGGGCCTTTGTTCGGGAACACCATATATTTT.

This CDR3 is CASSLWARGETQYF. Here the CDR3 DNA reads TGTGCCAGCAGCCTCTGGGCTCGGGGGGAGACCCAGTACTTC. The rearrangement joins TRBV11-3 to TRBJ2-5, with D possibly matching TRBD2 (6 bases). Trimming took off 5 bases at V and 5 bases at J, with 15 bases between the two ends. The CDR3 loop spans 14 amino acids. Germline CDR1 and CDR2: SGHNT and YENEEA.

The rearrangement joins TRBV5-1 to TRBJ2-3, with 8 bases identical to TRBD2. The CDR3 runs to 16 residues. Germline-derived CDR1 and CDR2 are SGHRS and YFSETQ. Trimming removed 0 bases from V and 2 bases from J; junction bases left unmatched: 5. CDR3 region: CASSLETSGYTDTQYF. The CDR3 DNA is TGCGCCAGCAGCTTGGAAACTAGCGGATACACAGATACGCAGTATTTT.

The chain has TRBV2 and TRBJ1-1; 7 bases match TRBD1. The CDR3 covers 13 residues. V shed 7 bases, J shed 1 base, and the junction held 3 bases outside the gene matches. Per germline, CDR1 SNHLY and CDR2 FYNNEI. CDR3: CASTRTGNTEAFF. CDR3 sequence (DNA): TGTGCCAGCACCCGGACAGGGAACACTGAAGCTTTCTTT.

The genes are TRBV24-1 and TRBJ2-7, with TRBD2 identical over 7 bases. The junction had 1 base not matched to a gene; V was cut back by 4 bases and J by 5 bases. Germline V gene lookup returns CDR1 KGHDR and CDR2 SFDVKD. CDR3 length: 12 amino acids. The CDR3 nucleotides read TGTGCCACCAGTGAGGGGGGGAACGAGCAGTACTTC. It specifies CATSEGGNEQYF.

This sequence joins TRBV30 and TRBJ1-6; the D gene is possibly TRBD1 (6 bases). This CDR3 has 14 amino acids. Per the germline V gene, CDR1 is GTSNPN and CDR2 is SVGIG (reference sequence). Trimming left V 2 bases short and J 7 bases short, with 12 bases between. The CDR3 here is CAWSLKGGNSPLHF. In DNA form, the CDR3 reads TGTGCCTGGAGTCTAAAGGGGGGGAATTCACCCCTCCACTTT.